A selection of T cell receptor beta chains follows, all from one sample in a study of neoadjuvant nivolumab and ipilimumab in lung cancer. Data came from immunoSEQ multiplex PCR; TCRdb stores just in-frame clones and leaves some out. The sample holds about 29,000 clones, about three quarters seen once. Here the sequenced sample was tumor tissue, taken after neoadjuvant nivolumab, alone or with ipilimumab, at or shortly before surgery. These receptor sequences come from an adult with non-small cell lung cancer. Both conserved end residues are part of each CDR3. Fields, in order: CDR3 DNA, CDR3 protein, clone size, V gene, D gene, CDR3 length, J gene. The D gene is left open where the match is weak. Only part of the rows carry a size: once, few, many, or a class if the clone is expanded.

TGTGCCAGTAGTGCTAGCGGGGGCAACGGGGAGCTGTTTTTT	CASSASGGNGELFF	few	TRBV2	TRBD2	14	TRBJ2-2
TGTGCCAGCTCACTGAGTAATCAGCCCCAGCATTTT	CASSLSNQPQHF	few	TRBV18	-	12	TRBJ1-5
TGTGCCAGCTCACCGGACGTCAATCAGCCCCAGCATTTT	CASSPDVNQPQHF	-	TRBV18	-	13	TRBJ1-5
TGTGCCAGCAGCTGGGGAACTAGAGCCTACACAGATACGCAGTATTTT	CASSWGTRAYTDTQYF	-	TRBV5-4	-	16	TRBJ2-3
TGTGCCAGCAGTTACTCGGGGACAGCGGCGGATCAGCCCCAGCATTTT	CASSYSGTAADQPQHF	-	TRBV6-5	TRBD1	16	TRBJ1-5
TGCGCCAGCAGCGGGGAGTACAATGAGCAGTTCTTC	CASSGEYNEQFF	-	TRBV5-1	-	12	TRBJ2-1
TGTGCCAGCAGCGTAGTGGCTAGTATCAATGAGCAGTTCTTC	CASSVVASINEQFF	once	TRBV9	-	14	TRBJ2-1
TGCGCCAGCAGCCAAGGTTGGGGGCGATACTATGGCTACACCTTC	CASSQGWGRYYGYTF	-	TRBV4-1	-	15	TRBJ1-2
TGTGCCAGCAGCTTAGTTGGTGTTGAAAAACTGTTTTTT	CASSLVGVEKLFF	-	TRBV11-2	-	13	TRBJ1-4
TGTGCCACCTCCAGGGGCATGAACACTGAAGCTTTCTTT	CATSRGMNTEAFF	-	TRBV7-9	-	13	TRBJ1-1
TGTGCCAGCAGCTTCGGGACTAGCGACTCCTACGAGCAGTACTTC	CASSFGTSDSYEQYF	-	TRBV5-4	TRBD2	15	TRBJ2-7
TGTGCCAGCAGTTTACGGTCAGCGGGGACCCGGACAGATACGCAGTATTTT	CASSLRSAGTRTDTQYF	-	TRBV27	TRBD2	17	TRBJ2-3
TGTGCCAGCAGTGAACCCGACGGACCCACTGAAGCTTTCTTT	CASSEPDGPTEAFF	-	TRBV6-1	-	14	TRBJ1-1
TGTGCCAGCAGCCAAGATACCCTCCCTAGGTCACCCCTCCACTTT	CASSQDTLPRSPLHF	few	TRBV4-2	-	15	TRBJ1-6
TGTGCCAGCAGCCGCGACAGTTACGGCTACACCTTC	CASSRDSYGYTF	-	TRBV7-2	-	12	TRBJ1-2
TGTGCCAGCAGCTTAGTCGGTAGCGGGGGGCAAGAGACCCAGTACTTC	CASSLVGSGGQETQYF	-	TRBV7-3	TRBD2	16	TRBJ2-5
TGTGCCAGCAGCCCGACTAGCGGGAGCTACAATGAGCAGTTCTTC	CASSPTSGSYNEQFF	-	TRBV7-9	TRBD2	15	TRBJ2-1
TGTGCCAGCAGCCCCTCATATACGCAGTATTTT	CASSPSYTQYF	-	TRBV7-2	-	11	TRBJ2-3
TGTGCCAGCAGCGTAGCTATGGGACAGTTCACAGATACGCAGTATTTT	CASSVAMGQFTDTQYF	once	TRBV9	TRBD1	16	TRBJ2-3
TGTGCCAGCAGTGTCGGCGTGGAGACCCAGTACTTC	CASSVGVETQYF	medium-sized	TRBV2	-	12	TRBJ2-5
TGTGCCAGCAGCATCGACAGGACAGCCCAAGAGACCCAGTACTTC	CASSIDRTAQETQYF	-	TRBV7-9	-	15	TRBJ2-5
TGTGCCAGCAGCTCCGGGACAGTCCTCTCTGGGGCCAACGTCCTGACTTTC	CASSSGTVLSGANVLTF	-	TRBV7-2	TRBD1	17	TRBJ2-6
TGTGCCAGCAGTAACGGGGCTCCCACAGATACGCAGTATTTT	CASSNGAPTDTQYF	once	TRBV6-5	-	14	TRBJ2-3
TGTGCCAGCAGCCAGGAACGGCTTTCCTACAATGAGCAGTTCTTC	CASSQERLSYNEQFF	-	TRBV4-2	-	15	TRBJ2-1
TGCGCCAGCAGTCCGGGAGTGGGAGAGCAGTACTTC	CASSPGVGEQYF	once	TRBV5-1	-	12	TRBJ2-7
TGCAGCGCCCCCGGGACAGGGTCGGACCGGGAGCTGTTTTTT	CSAPGTGSDRELFF	-	TRBV29-1	TRBD1	14	TRBJ2-2
TGTGCCAGCAGCTTCCACACTAGCGGGGGGGGTGAGACCCAGTACTTC	CASSFHTSGGGETQYF	-	TRBV7-9	TRBD2	16	TRBJ2-5
TGCGCCAGCAGCCAAGATGGGCTAGGCCAAGAGACCCAGTACTTC	CASSQDGLGQETQYF	-	TRBV4-3	-	15	TRBJ2-5
TGTGCCAGCAGCTTCCTGCATGGGGCTAGCGGGGCCTACGAGCAGTACTTC	CASSFLHGASGAYEQYF	-	TRBV7-2	TRBD2	17	TRBJ2-7
TGCGCCAGCAGCTTGGCCATTAAAACAGATACGCAGTATTTT	CASSLAIKTDTQYF	-	TRBV5-1	-	14	TRBJ2-3
TGTGCCAGCAGTGAAGCGGAGGGAATAACGCCTGAAGCTTTCTTT	CASSEAEGITPEAFF	-	TRBV2	-	15	TRBJ1-1
TGTGCCAGCAGCCAAGGACTAGCGGCCAGCACAGATACGCAGTATTTT	CASSQGLAASTDTQYF	-	TRBV14	TRBD2	16	TRBJ2-3
TGTGCCACCAGCAGAGGGCTCGAGACCCAGTACTTC	CATSRGLETQYF	-	TRBV15	-	12	TRBJ2-5
TGTGCCACCAGCAGAGGGGGGGGGAACACTGAAGCTTTCTTT	CATSRGGGNTEAFF	-	TRBV15	-	14	TRBJ1-1
TGTGCCAGTAGTATAGTTGCAGGGGGCTACGAGCAGTACTTC	CASSIVAGGYEQYF	-	TRBV19	TRBD1	14	TRBJ2-7
TGTGCCTGGAGTGTAGGCAGGGGGCTTGGCTACACCTTC	CAWSVGRGLGYTF	-	TRBV30	TRBD1	13	TRBJ1-2
TGTGCCAGCAGTTTAAACGGGGACCCCAGCAATCAGCCCCAGCATTTT	CASSLNGDPSNQPQHF	-	TRBV27	-	16	TRBJ1-5
TGTGCCAGCAGCTTAACAGGGGAGGTTAAAGCTTTCTTT	CASSLTGEVKAFF	few	TRBV7-2	TRBD1	13	TRBJ1-1
TGTGCCAGCAGCGCCTCTCTCGGACTAGGAACAGATACGCAGTATTTT	CASSASLGLGTDTQYF	-	TRBV9	TRBD2	16	TRBJ2-3
TGCGCCAGCAGCTTGAACCTCAATGAGCAGTTCTTC	CASSLNLNEQFF	-	TRBV5-1	-	12	TRBJ2-1
TGTGCCAGCAGCTTAGCAAGGGGCCTAAATCAGCCCCAGCATTTT	CASSLARGLNQPQHF	-	TRBV7-8	-	15	TRBJ1-5
TGTGCCTGGAGGAGGGGAAACAATCAGCCCCAGCATTTT	CAWRRGNNQPQHF	-	TRBV30	-	13	TRBJ1-5
TGTGCCAGCAGCTTCGGGTACAGGGAGGGTCAGCCCCAGCATTTT	CASSFGYREGQPQHF	-	TRBV7-9	-	15	TRBJ1-5
TGTGCCAGCAGCTTTAGCGGGACACTCACCGGGGAGCTGTTTTTT	CASSFSGTLTGELFF	few	TRBV5-6	TRBD2	15	TRBJ2-2
TGTGCCAGCAGTTTTCCTGGACAGGGGACGGGCTACACCTTC	CASSFPGQGTGYTF	-	TRBV28	TRBD1	14	TRBJ1-2
TGTGCCAGCAGCGGGCTAGCGGGGGAGACCCAGTACTTC	CASSGLAGETQYF	few	TRBV11-3	TRBD2	13	TRBJ2-5
TGTGCCAGCAGCGATGGCGTCGGGGGGTTGGATTTGTACGAGCAGTACTTC	CASSDGVGGLDLYEQYF	few	TRBV9	TRBD2	17	TRBJ2-7
TGCAGCGTTGAACAGGGAGCGGCCCAGGAGACCCAGTACTTC	CSVEQGAAQETQYF	-	TRBV29-1	-	14	TRBJ2-5
TGTGCCAGCAGGCAAGGGTCATTGAACACTGAAGCTTTCTTT	CASRQGSLNTEAFF	-	TRBV7-2	-	14	TRBJ1-1
TGTGCCAGCAGCCAGAACACCCTATCCTCTGGAAACACCATATATTTT	CASSQNTLSSGNTIYF	-	TRBV4-2	-	16	TRBJ1-3
TGTGCCAGCTCACGAACCGGGGATTCTCCTGAAGCTTTCTTT	CASSRTGDSPEAFF	-	TRBV18	-	14	TRBJ1-1
TGTGCCATCAGTGAGGCACAGGGGGAAGCTTTCTTT	CAISEAQGEAFF	few	TRBV10-3	TRBD1	12	TRBJ1-1
TGCGCCAGCAGCCTGCTAGCGCTGACGGGGAATGAGCAGTTCTTC	CASSLLALTGNEQFF	-	TRBV4-1	-	15	TRBJ2-1
TGTGCCAGCAGCTCACAGGGTCTCGACACCGGGGAGCTGTTTTTT	CASSSQGLDTGELFF	-	TRBV5-4	-	15	TRBJ2-2
TGTGCCAGCAGCTTGGAGGGGACTAGCACAGATACGCAGTATTTT	CASSLEGTSTDTQYF	once	TRBV5-8	-	15	TRBJ2-3
TGTGCCAGCAGCTTGACAGGGGGAAACACCATATATTTT	CASSLTGGNTIYF	once	TRBV5-4	-	13	TRBJ1-3
TGCGCCAGCAGCTTGGTGCGGACTTCCTACAATGAGCAGTTCTTC	CASSLVRTSYNEQFF	-	TRBV5-1	-	15	TRBJ2-1
TGCGCCAGCAGCCAAGAGCGGGGGGCTAGACAGACCCAGTACTTC	CASSQERGARQTQYF	-	TRBV4-3	TRBD2	15	TRBJ2-5
TGCGCCAGCAAGGGAGTAGTAAACACTGAAGCTTTCTTT	CASKGVVNTEAFF	-	TRBV5-1	-	13	TRBJ1-1